This TCR beta chain was captured by sequencing in a study of blood T cell repertoires in COVID-19 (TCRdb year 2020). At the level of the whole study: Collaborator samples came from the United States, Italy and Spain and covered acute and convalescent phases of COVID-19. Where available, HLA class I and class II types were taken from metadata supplied by the sample provider and were not determined by assay-based typing. The samples were drawn from the first 160 participants of the ongoing ImmuneRACE study and from some 1,300 subjects provided by 6 global collaborators. A freely available public database, intended as a resource for researchers studying the immune response to SARS-CoV-2, is where the repertoires were released. Subjects who had been exposed to COVID-19, were actively infected with it, or had recovered from it provided the deeply sampled blood TCRbeta repertoires that made up the dataset. Sample metadata almost always included a de-identified subject ID, COVID-19 status, age in years and sex. The material from the prospective study consisted of cDNA or gDNA derived from T cells, B-cell-depleted T cells, or PBMCs.

As to this clone: Its recognized antigen is unknown. One base away there is no much larger clone; base qualities are not given.

Germline trimming amounts to 4 bases on V and 6 bases on J, with 2 as the count of junction bases outside the gene matches. The CDR3 spans 13 residues, from the cysteine through the phenylalanine. Only the CDR3 DNA stays, 39 bases, in frame from base 1. The germline V gene encodes CDR1 SGHAT and CDR2 FQDESV (reference sequence). Broad study findings and their caveats: How much clinical and demographic metadata was included differed by source and by participant, and the metadata was provided uncurated.

Whole blood was collected in K2EDTA tubes by collaborating institutions according to the institutions' own protocols. For TCRbeta analysis, collaborator samples were shipped as frozen whole blood, as isolated PBMCs, or as DNA extracted from either sample type. The immunoSEQ Assay, a bias-controlled multiplex PCR, was used to amplify TCRbeta CDR3 regions from genomic DNA. The study's processing was this. The number of nucleated cells in each sample was estimated from the amplification of reference gene primers within the assay. To quantify the absolute abundance of each unique TCRbeta CDR3 rearrangement, sequence reads were collapsed and filtered. For each sample, productive Simpson clonality was calculated by taking the square root of Simpson's diversity index across productive rearrangements. The immuneACCESS repertoire file appears here via TCRdb, limited to in-frame rearrangements. These files lack a portion of the clones; in checked studies, under half of the deficit traces to unresolved V genes, and the cause of the others is not known. V, J and clone size derive from that table, while D and trimming were established from the DNA sequence. The sample table records 310,000 or so clones; around 87% of these occur just once. About 1.2% of the sample is held by the ten biggest clonotypes.

Sequences were obtained from peripheral blood. The chain is encoded by TRBV11-1 joined to TRBJ2-1; the junction holds 8 bases that match TRBD1. This receptor was obtained from a man between 70 and 80 years old with acute or convalescent COVID-19. CDR3 protein: CASSWTGPNEQFF. The nucleotide sequence is TGTGCCAGCAGCTGGACAGGGCCCAATGAGCAGTTCTTC.